The sequence of this T cell receptor beta chain was determined in a study of human thymus T cells. Method: immunoSEQ multiplex PCR; TCRdb's copy keeps in-frame clones and lacks some. The sample carries tens of thousands of clones, around 94% recorded once. No fixed cell number was used; all available blood leukocytes supplied DNA. The TCR comes from a boy younger than two with a congenital heart defect but otherwise immunologically healthy. Sequences were obtained from blood.

In DNA form, the CDR3 reads TGTGCCAGCAGCGGCGGGACGGCCTGGTACGAGCAGTACTTC. Translated, it gives CASSGGTAWYEQYF. This chain links TRBV7-2 with TRBJ2-7; D perhaps matches TRBD2 (6 bases). The CDR3 is 14 amino acids. V was trimmed by 5 bases and J by 4 bases, leaving 15 bases between them. Germline V lookup: CDR1 SGHTA, CDR2 FQGNSA. The whole variable domain, remainder taken from reference TRBV7-2 and TRBJ2-7, is GAGVSQSPSNKVTEKGKDVELRCDPISGHTALYWYRQSLGQGLEFLIYFQGNSAPDKSGLPSDRFSAERTGGSVSTLTIQRTQQEDSAVYLCASSGGTAWYEQYFGPGTRLTVT.